This T cell receptor beta chain was recorded in a study of blood T cell repertoires in COVID-19. Background on the study: T cells, B-cell-depleted T cells, or PBMCs provided the cDNA or gDNA that served as material.

This clone was counted once. Here immunoSEQ multiplex PCR was the method, and the copy in TCRdb shows in-frame clones only, minus some. The profile shows more than 110,000 clones, 84% of them singletons. Germline assignment: CDR1 SGHTA and CDR2 FQGTGA. CDR3 length equals 13 residues. V lost 4 bases to trimming and J lost 6 bases, with 11 bases between them. V usage is TRBV7-3 and J usage is TRBJ2-3, with D tentatively TRBD2 (6 bases). The sequence was collected from a human donor in a cohort sampled during active COVID-19. The source material was peripheral blood. CDR3 in DNA: TGTGCCAGCAGCTCATGGCGGGGTGATACGCAGTATTTT. Its protein is CASSSWRGDTQYF.